The subject of this entry is one T cell receptor beta chain. Its antigen is still unknown. The germline V gene encodes CDR1 SQVTM and CDR2 ANQGSEA. With 4 bases clipped from V and 7 bases from J, the junction kept 3 bases outside the gene matches. The CDR3 covers 12 residues. This sample was taken from a study of cytomegalovirus exposure and HLA in healthy donors. In the study overall: The platform used for the 120 validation repertoires matched that of the approximately 640 first-cohort repertoires, a later analysis reported. Study findings and constraints: Reportedly, cytomegalovirus status was diagnosed with high sensitivity and specificity. The study put roughly 160 TCR beta chains on its list as cytomegalovirus-associated.

Profiling relied on immunoSEQ multiplex PCR, and the TCRdb table lists in-frame clones only, not all of them. Of about 82,000 clones listed, 85% to 95% were seen once; the top ten hold about 0.7%. The donors were part of the validation cohort of over a hundred subjects. That cohort was separate from the first cohort, which comprised 700 or so subjects. This chain joins TRBV29-1 and TRBJ1-2; 10 bases align to TRBD1. The TCR sequence derives from a man aged 18 to 35 in good health and CMV-seronegative. The sample consisted of PBMCs. CDR3: CSVGGQGSGYTF. The CDR3 DNA follows: TGCAGCGTTGGGGGACAGGGGAGTGGCTACACCTTC.